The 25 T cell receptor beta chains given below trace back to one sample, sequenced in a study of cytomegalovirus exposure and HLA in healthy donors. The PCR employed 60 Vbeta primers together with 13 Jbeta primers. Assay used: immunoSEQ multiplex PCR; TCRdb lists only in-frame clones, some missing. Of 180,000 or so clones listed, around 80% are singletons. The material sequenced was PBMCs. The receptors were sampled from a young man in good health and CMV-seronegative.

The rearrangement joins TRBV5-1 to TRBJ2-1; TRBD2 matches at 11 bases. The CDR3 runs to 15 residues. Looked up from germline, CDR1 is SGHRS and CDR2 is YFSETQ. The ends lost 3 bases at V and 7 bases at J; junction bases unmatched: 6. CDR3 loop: CASSSGTSGTNEQFF. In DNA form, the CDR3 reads TGCGCCAGCAGCTCCGGGACTAGCGGTACGAATGAGCAGTTCTTC.

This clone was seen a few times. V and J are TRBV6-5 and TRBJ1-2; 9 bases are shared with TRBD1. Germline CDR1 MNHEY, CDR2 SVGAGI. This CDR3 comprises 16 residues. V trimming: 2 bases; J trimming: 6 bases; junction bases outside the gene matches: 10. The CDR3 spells CASSYARQGGFDGYTF. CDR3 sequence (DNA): TGTGCCAGCAGTTACGCTAGACAGGGGGGATTTGATGGCTACACCTTC.

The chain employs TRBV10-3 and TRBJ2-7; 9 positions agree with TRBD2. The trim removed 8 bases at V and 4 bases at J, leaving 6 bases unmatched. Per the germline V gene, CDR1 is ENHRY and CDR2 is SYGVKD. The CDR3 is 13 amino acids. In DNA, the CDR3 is TGTGCCATCCGTAGCGGGAGCAGGTACGAGCAGTACTTC. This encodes CAIRSGSRYEQYF.

The CDR3 region is CASRSRGNYGYTF. The CDR3 region has the DNA TGTGCCAGCAGGAGCAGGGGGAACTATGGCTACACCTTC. The rearrangement links TRBV2 to TRBJ1-2; 7 bases are a match to TRBD1. The CDR3 covers 13 residues. The J segment lost 2 bases and the V segment lost 6 bases, leaving 3 bases of the junction unmatched. Germline CDR1 and CDR2: SNHLY and FYNNEI.

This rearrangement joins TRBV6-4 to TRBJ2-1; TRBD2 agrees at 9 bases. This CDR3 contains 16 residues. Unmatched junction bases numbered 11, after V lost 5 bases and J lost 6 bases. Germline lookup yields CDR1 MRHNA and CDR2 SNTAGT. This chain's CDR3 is CASSPEAGGPINEQFF. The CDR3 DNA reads TGTGCCAGCAGTCCGGAGGCGGGAGGGCCGATCAATGAGCAGTTCTTC.

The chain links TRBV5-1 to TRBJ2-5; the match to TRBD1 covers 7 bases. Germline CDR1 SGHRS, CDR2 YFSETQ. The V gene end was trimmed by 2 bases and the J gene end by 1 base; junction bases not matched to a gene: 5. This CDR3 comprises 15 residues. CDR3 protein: CASSFGTVFQETQYF. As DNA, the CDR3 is TGCGCCAGCAGCTTCGGGACAGTATTCCAAGAGACCCAGTACTTC.

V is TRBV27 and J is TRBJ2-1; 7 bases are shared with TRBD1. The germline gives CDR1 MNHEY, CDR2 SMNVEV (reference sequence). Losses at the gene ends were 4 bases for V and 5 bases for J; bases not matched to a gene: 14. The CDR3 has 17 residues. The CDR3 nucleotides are TGTGCCAGCAGTTCGCCACCCCTCGGGACAGATGACAATGAGCAGTTCTTC. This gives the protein CASSSPPLGTDDNEQFF.

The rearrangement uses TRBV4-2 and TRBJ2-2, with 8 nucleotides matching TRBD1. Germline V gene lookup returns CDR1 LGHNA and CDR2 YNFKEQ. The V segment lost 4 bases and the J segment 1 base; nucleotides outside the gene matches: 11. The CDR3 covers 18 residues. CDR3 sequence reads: CASSLATGAPKNTGELFF. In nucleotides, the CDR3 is TGTGCCAGCAGCCTGGCGACAGGGGCTCCAAAGAACACCGGGGAGCTGTTTTTT.

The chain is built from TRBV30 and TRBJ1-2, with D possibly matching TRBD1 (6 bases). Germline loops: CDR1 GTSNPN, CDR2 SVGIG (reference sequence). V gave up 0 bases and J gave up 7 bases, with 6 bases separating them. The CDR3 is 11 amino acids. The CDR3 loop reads CAWSVQGGYTF. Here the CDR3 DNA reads TGTGCCTGGAGTGTACAGGGTGGCTACACCTTC.

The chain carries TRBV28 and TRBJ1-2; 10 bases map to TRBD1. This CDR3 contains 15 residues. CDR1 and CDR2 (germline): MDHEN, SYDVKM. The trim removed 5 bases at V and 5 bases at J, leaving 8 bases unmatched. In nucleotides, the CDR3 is TGTGCCAGCAGTCGGGCCGGGACAGGGGTTTATGGCTACACCTTC. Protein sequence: CASSRAGTGVYGYTF.

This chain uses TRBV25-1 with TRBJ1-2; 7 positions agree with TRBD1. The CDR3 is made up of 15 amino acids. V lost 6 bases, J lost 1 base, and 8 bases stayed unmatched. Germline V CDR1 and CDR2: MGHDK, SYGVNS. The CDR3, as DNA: TGTGCCAGCAGCGGGTTGGACAGGATTAACTATGGCTACACCTTC. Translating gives CASSGLDRINYGYTF.

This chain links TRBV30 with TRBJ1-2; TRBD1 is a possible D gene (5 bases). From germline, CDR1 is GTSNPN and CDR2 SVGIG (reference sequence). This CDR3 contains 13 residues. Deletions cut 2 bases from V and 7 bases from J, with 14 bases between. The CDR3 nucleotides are TGTGCCTGGAGTCAGGGTGGCGTTGTTGGCTACACCTTC. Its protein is CAWSQGGVVGYTF.

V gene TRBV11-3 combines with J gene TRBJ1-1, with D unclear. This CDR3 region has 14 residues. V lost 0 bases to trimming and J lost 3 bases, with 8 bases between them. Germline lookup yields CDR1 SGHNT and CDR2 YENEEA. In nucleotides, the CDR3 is TGTGCCAGCAGCTTAGAACTCCCCGACACTGAAGCTTTCTTT. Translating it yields CASSLELPDTEAFF.

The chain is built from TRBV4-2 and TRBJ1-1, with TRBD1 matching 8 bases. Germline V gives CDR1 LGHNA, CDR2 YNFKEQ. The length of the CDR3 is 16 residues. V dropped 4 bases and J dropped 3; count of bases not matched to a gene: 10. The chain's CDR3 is CASSPTRQGSYTEAFF. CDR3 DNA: TGTGCCAGCAGCCCTACTCGACAGGGGAGTTACACTGAAGCTTTCTTT.

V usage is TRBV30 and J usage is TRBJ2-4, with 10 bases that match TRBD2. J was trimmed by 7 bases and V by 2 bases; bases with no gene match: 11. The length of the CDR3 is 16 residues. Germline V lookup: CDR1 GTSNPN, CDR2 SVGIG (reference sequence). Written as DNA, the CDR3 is TGTGCCTGGAGTACCCAAAGCGGGGGGGCTCGGAACATTCAGTACTTC. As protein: CAWSTQSGGARNIQYF.

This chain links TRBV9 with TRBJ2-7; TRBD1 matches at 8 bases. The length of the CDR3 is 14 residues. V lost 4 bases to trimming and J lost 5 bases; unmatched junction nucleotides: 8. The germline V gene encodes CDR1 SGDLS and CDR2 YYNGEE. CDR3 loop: CASSPRTGRDEQYF. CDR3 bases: TGTGCCAGCAGCCCTAGGACAGGGCGGGACGAGCAGTACTTC.

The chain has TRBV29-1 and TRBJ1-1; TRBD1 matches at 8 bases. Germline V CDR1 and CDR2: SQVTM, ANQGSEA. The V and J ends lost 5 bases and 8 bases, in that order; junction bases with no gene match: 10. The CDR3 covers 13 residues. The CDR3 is CSVYWRTGWEAFF. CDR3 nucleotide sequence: TGCAGCGTTTACTGGAGGACAGGGTGGGAAGCTTTCTTT.

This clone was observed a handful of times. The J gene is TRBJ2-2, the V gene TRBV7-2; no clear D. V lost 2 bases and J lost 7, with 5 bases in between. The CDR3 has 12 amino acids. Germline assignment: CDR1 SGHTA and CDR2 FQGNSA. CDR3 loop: CASSLYNGELFF. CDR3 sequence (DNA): TGTGCCAGCAGCTTATACAACGGGGAGCTGTTTTTT. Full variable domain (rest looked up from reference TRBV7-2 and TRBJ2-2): GAGVSQSPSNKVTEKGKDVELRCDPISGHTALYWYRQSLGQGLEFLIYFQGNSAPDKSGLPSDRFSAERTGGSVSTLTIQRTQQEDSAVYLCASSLYNGELFFGEGSRLTVL.

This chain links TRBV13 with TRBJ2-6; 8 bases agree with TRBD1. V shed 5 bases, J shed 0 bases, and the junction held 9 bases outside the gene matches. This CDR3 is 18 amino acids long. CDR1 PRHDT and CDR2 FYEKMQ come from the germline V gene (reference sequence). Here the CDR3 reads CASSRRTGSNSGANVLTF. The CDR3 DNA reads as TGTGCCAGCAGCCGGAGGACAGGGAGTAACTCTGGGGCCAACGTCCTGACTTTC.

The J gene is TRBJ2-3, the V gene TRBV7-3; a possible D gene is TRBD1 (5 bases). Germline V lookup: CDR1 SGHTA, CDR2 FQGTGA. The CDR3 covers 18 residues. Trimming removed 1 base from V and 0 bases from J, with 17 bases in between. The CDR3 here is CASSLRGPSASSTDTQYF. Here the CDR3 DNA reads TGTGCCAGCAGCTTAAGGGGCCCCTCAGCGTCTAGCACAGATACGCAGTATTTT.

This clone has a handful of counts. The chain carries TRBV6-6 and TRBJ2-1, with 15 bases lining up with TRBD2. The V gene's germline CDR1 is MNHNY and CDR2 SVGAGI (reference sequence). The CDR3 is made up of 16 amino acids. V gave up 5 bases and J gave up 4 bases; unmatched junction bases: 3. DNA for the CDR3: TGTGCCAGCAGTAGGACTAGCGGGGGGGCTTACAATGAGCAGTTCTTC. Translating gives CASSRTSGGAYNEQFF.

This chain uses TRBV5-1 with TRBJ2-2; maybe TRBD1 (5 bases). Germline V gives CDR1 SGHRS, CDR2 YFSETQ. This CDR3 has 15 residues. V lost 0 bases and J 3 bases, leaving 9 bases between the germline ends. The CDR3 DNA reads TGCGCCAGCAGCTTGGCCTTAGGGGACACCGGGGAGCTGTTTTTT. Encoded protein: CASSLALGDTGELFF.

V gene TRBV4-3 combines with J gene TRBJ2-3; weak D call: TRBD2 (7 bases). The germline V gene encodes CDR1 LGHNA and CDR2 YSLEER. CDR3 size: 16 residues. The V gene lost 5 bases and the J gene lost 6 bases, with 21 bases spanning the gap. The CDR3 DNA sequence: TGCGCCAGCAGCTCGAAGTATGGGGAGGGGGTGGATACGCAGTATTTT. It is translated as CASSSKYGEGVDTQYF.

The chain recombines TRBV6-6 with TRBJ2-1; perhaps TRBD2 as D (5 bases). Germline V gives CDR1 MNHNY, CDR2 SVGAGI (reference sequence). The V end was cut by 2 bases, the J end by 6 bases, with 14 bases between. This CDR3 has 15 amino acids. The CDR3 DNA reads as TGTGCCAGCAGTTACGGGATCATTCGGGGCAATGAGCAGTTCTTC. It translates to CASSYGIIRGNEQFF.

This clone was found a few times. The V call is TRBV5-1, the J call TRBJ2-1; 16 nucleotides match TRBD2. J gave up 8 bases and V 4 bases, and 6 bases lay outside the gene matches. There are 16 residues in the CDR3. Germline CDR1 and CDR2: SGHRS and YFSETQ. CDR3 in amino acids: CASSKGLAGGRDEQFF. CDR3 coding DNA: TGCGCCAGCAGCAAGGGACTAGCGGGGGGGCGGGATGAGCAGTTCTTC.